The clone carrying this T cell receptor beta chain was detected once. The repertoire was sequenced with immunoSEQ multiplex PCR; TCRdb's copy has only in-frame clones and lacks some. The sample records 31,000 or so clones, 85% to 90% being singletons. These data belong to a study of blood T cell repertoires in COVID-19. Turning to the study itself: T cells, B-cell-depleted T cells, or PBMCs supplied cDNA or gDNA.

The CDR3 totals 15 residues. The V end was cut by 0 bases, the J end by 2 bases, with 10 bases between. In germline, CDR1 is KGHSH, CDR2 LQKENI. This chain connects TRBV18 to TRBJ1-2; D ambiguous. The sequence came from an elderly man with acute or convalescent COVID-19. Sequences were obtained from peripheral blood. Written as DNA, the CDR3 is TGTGCCAGCTCACCACCCTCACTAGGGAACTATGGCTACACCTTC. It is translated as CASSPPSLGNYGYTF.